Sequencing of this TCR beta chain was carried out in a study of T-cell reconstitution after alpha-beta-depleted transplantation in children. Trimming removed 6 bases from V and 1 base from J; junction bases left unmatched: 0. The CDR3 spans 15 residues. The authors prepared the TCRbeta library with unique molecular identifiers. Via MiXCR, TCRdb re-called the PCR reads, giving one row per CDR3 protein. The table lists 600,000 to 700,000 distinct CDR3 sequences, 16% of them singletons, with 1.1% in the top ten. Sequencing was performed on PBMCs from the stem cell graft donor, taken from the stem cell graft. V and J are TRBV12-3 or TRBV12-4 and TRBJ2-3; 14 bases map to TRBD2. The receptor's source is a human donor who donated a stem cell graft to a child with acute myeloid leukemia. In DNA, the CDR3 is TGTGCCAGCAGGGGACTAGCGGGGGGCACAGATACGCAGTATTTT. The encoded protein is CASRGLAGGTDTQYF.